These 3 T cell receptor beta chains were sequenced from one sample in a study of graft-versus-host responses after intestinal transplantation. The antigens for these receptors are not known. Assay used: immunoSEQ multiplex PCR; TCRdb lists only in-frame clones, some missing. The sample gives almost 85,000 clones, around 91% of which show up once; approximately 0.096% is in the top ten. The sample consisted of unstimulated CD4+ T cells sorted from spleen or lymph node cells, taken before intestinal transplant. These receptors were obtained from a human donor who received an intestinal transplant.

V is TRBV6-5 and J is TRBJ1-2; unclear D gene. CDR3 length: 13 residues. Germline loops: CDR1 MNHEY, CDR2 SVGAGI. V dropped 5 bases and J dropped 8 bases, with 15 bases sitting between them. Here the CDR3 DNA reads TGTGCCAGCAGTGAATATTCGGGTCTCGGCTACACCTTC. This gives the protein CASSEYSGLGYTF.

The rearrangement links TRBV11-2 to TRBJ1-6; D possibly corresponds to TRBD1 (6 bases). Trimming pared 0 bases from V and 7 bases from J, leaving 10 bases between. Per the germline V gene, CDR1 is SGHAT and CDR2 is FQNNGV. CDR3 length: 15 amino acids. The CDR3 loop reads CASSLEGGLNSPLHF. Here the CDR3 DNA reads TGTGCCAGCAGCTTAGAGGGGGGGCTCAATTCACCCCTCCACTTT.

CDR3 DNA sequence: TGTGCCTGGAGTAGTAGGGGACAGGGTACCTGGGGCAATCAGCCCCAGCATTTT. Translating it yields CAWSSRGQGTWGNQPQHF. The genes are TRBV30 and TRBJ1-5, with 9 bases identical to TRBD1. V gave up 2 bases and J gave up 2 bases; unmatched junction bases: 13. CDR1 is GTSNPN, CDR2 SVGIG, per germline (reference sequence). The CDR3 length is 18 residues.